Listed here are 10 T cell receptor beta chains from one sample, sequenced in a study of cytomegalovirus exposure and HLA in healthy donors. PCR was performed using 60 Vbeta and 13 Jbeta primers. Sequencing was performed with immunoSEQ multiplex PCR; in TCRdb, only in-frame clones are kept and a portion is missing. The table has about 130,000 clones, 81% seen once. The sequenced sample was PBMCs. The receptors derive from a man between 18 and 35 years old in good health and CMV-seropositive.

The CDR3 region has the DNA TGCAGCGTTTCCCCAGGGGCTGATACGCAGTATTTT. Its protein product is CSVSPGADTQYF. This sequence joins TRBV29-1 and TRBJ2-3; TRBD1 is a possible D gene (6 bases). The CDR3 is 12 residues long. V lost 5 bases and J lost 6, with 12 bases in between. In germline, CDR1 is SQVTM, CDR2 ANQGSEA.

The chain couples TRBV5-4 to TRBJ2-5, with TRBD2 matching 8 bases. In germline, CDR1 is SGHNT, CDR2 YYREEE (reference sequence). Trimming took 4 bases from V and 4 from J; bases not matched to a gene: 9. The CDR3 extends over 15 amino acids. CDR3 sequence (DNA): TGTGCCAGCAGCAAGTTCTCTCGGGAGGGAGAGACCCAGTACTTC. Amino acid sequence: CASSKFSREGETQYF.

V is TRBV7-9 and J is TRBJ2-1, with D unclear. The V and J ends lost 4 bases and 4 bases respectively, with 14 bases between them. The germline CDR1 and CDR2 sequences are SEHNR and FQNEAQ (reference sequence). CDR3 length: 15 amino acids. The CDR3 DNA reads as TGTGCCAGCAGCTCCCAAACGACACCGTACAATGAGCAGTTCTTC. Translated: CASSSQTTPYNEQFF.

Here the CDR3 DNA reads TGTGCCAGCAGTCCAAGGACAGGGAGGAACACTGAAGCTTTCTTT. Protein product: CASSPRTGRNTEAFF. This chain joins TRBV7-2 and TRBJ1-1, with TRBD1 identical over 8 bases. The CDR3 loop spans 15 amino acids. J was trimmed by 1 base and V by 6 bases; bases with no gene match: 7. Germline V lookup: CDR1 SGHTA, CDR2 FQGNSA.

The sample holds a few counts of this clone. The chain employs TRBV21-1 and TRBJ2-1; the table's D call of TRBD1 was not tested on the DNA. TRBV21-1 is a listed pseudogene. CDR3 size: 20 residues. The CDR3 region has the DNA TGTGCCAGCAGCAAAGTAGGGCCAGGGGGTCCCCCATTACATTGGAATGAGCAGTTCTTC. It encodes CASSKVGPGGPPLHWNEQFF.

The chain joins TRBV5-1 to TRBJ1-5; TRBD1 agrees at 7 bases. The germline gives CDR1 SGHRS, CDR2 YFSETQ. The CDR3 spans 15 residues. The V segment lost 3 bases and the J segment 7 bases; nucleotides outside the gene matches: 10. The CDR3 region is CASSWTTGTGQPQHF. The DNA of the CDR3 is TGCGCCAGCAGCTGGACGACAGGGACGGGGCAGCCCCAGCATTTT.

The chain employs TRBV7-2 and TRBJ2-7; D possibly corresponds to TRBD1 (6 bases). V shed 3 bases and J shed 4 bases, with 16 bases lying between them. The CDR3 extends over 15 amino acids. Per the germline V gene, CDR1 is SGHTA and CDR2 is FQGNSA. The CDR3 DNA reads TGTGCCAGCAGCTTCGTCCGTGGGGGCGGATACGAGCAGTACTTC. This encodes CASSFVRGGGYEQYF.

This clone was found once. This chain joins TRBV4-3 and TRBJ1-1; no firm D call. Per germline, CDR1 LGHNA and CDR2 YSLEER. Trimming cost V 4 bases and J 0 bases, with 6 bases left between them. CDR3 length: 13 amino acids. The CDR3 coding sequence is TGCGCCAGCAGCCTGACATTGAACACTGAAGCTTTCTTT. Translating gives CASSLTLNTEAFF.

This clone came up a few times. Here the CDR3 DNA reads TGTGCCAGCAGCATCGCGGTCGGGAACGAGCAGTACTTC. Protein product: CASSIAVGNEQYF. V and J are TRBV11-3 and TRBJ2-7; D possibly corresponds to TRBD2 (5 bases). The CDR3 totals 13 residues. Germline V lookup: CDR1 SGHNT, CDR2 YENEEA. V gave up 5 bases and J gave up 5 bases, with 13 bases separating them.

This chain uses TRBV18 with TRBJ2-7; 10 nucleotides match TRBD2. This CDR3 region has 18 residues. Trimming removed 2 bases from V and 2 bases from J; junction bases left unmatched: 12. Germline V CDR1 and CDR2: KGHSH, LQKENI. The CDR3 sequence is CASSPVRLGLAGAYEQYF. As DNA, the CDR3 is TGTGCCAGCTCACCAGTTCGACTTGGTCTAGCGGGAGCCTACGAGCAGTACTTC.